These 27 T cell receptor beta chains originate from one sample sequenced in a study of vaccination effects on CD4 cells after COVID-19. These receptors' antigens are unknown. The method was immunoSEQ multiplex PCR; TCRdb's version includes in-frame clones alone and lacks a portion of them. The top ten hold 25% to 35% of the sample, which has 13,000 to 15,000 clones, around 79% seen once. In the ViraFEST assay, antigen-specific CD4+ clonotypes were identified by expansion after peptide-pool stimulation. CD4+ T cell isolation took place after less than 13 days of culture. The infection with SARS-CoV-2 (confirmed by PCR) occurred in this person between March and December 2020. Every participant took two doses of the BNT162b2 or mRNA-1273 vaccine. The sample was CD4+ T cells from PBMCs cultured with HCoV-NL63 spike peptides, taken after COVID-19 vaccination. All receptors derive from a human donor who had a prior SARS-CoV-2 infection.

This clone turned up a few times. This chain links TRBV5-4 with TRBJ1-2, with 7 bases aligning to TRBD1. Germline V lookup: CDR1 SGHNT, CDR2 YYREEE (reference sequence). The CDR3 loop spans 16 amino acids. V lost 4 bases and J lost 6; bases outside the gene matches: 15. CDR3 DNA sequence: TGTGCCAGCAGCCCCGGGACAGACCTCCGAGCAGATGGCTACACCTTC. Translation: CASSPGTDLRADGYTF.

The rearrangement links TRBV6-2 or TRBV6-3 to TRBJ2-1; unclear D gene. CDR1 and CDR2 from the germline V gene are MNHEY and SVGEGT. This CDR3 spans 13 amino acids. V lost 0 bases, J lost 12 bases, and 12 bases lay in between. This CDR3 reads CASSYSRWEGQFF. CDR3 DNA sequence: TGTGCCAGCAGTTACTCCCGGTGGGAAGGGCAGTTCTTC.

This chain joins TRBV30 and TRBJ1-4, with D perhaps matching TRBD1 (5 bases). Germline V gene data show CDR1 as GTSNPN and CDR2 as SVGIG (reference sequence). The CDR3 is made up of 13 amino acids. V was cut by 0 bases and J by 8 bases, with 10 bases left in between. The DNA of the CDR3 is TGTGCCTGGAGTGTCCAGGGACGGGAAAAACTGTTTTTT. Translated: CAWSVQGREKLFF.

This chain uses TRBV7-9 with TRBJ2-7, with D perhaps TRBD2 (6 bases). V lost 3 bases to trimming and J lost 3 bases, with 15 bases between them. This CDR3 comprises 15 residues. Germline-derived CDR1 and CDR2 are SEHNR and FQNEAQ (reference sequence). The CDR3 reads CASSLAGLSGYEQYF. The CDR3 nucleotides read TGTGCCAGCAGCTTGGCCGGACTAAGCGGCTACGAGCAGTACTTC.

The chain has TRBV6-5 and TRBJ2-2; D is perhaps TRBD2 (5 bases). Germline V lookup: CDR1 MNHEY, CDR2 SVGAGI. The CDR3 spans 13 residues. The germline V and J ends were trimmed by 6 bases and 5 bases, with 10 bases remaining between them. CDR3 coding DNA: TGTGCCAGCAGCAACTCGGGGACCGGGGAGCTGTTTTTT. As protein: CASSNSGTGELFF.

The chain combines TRBV9 with TRBJ2-4; the D call may be TRBD1 or TRBD2 (5 bases each). This CDR3 has 15 amino acids. Germline lookup yields CDR1 SGDLS and CDR2 YYNGEE. The ends were cut back, 0 bases at V and 7 bases at J, with 14 bases in the middle. The CDR3 DNA follows: TGTGCCAGCAGCGTAGAGGGGTGGGACGGTAACATTCAGTACTTC. This gives the protein CASSVEGWDGNIQYF. The variable domain in full, with the rest retrieved from reference TRBV9 and TRBJ2-4, is DSGVTQTPKHLITATGQRVTLRCSPRSGDLSVYWYQQSLDQGLQFLIQYYNGEERAKGNILERFSAQQFPDLHSELNLSSLELGDSALYFCASSVEGWDGNIQYFGAGTRLSVL.

V and J are TRBV4-2 and TRBJ1-1, with D possibly TRBD1 on 5 matching bases. Germline values: CDR1 LGHNA, CDR2 YNFKEQ. With 1 base removed from V and 4 bases from J, the gap between germline ends came to 10 bases. The CDR3 has 14 amino acids. The CDR3 spells CASSQVGGFTEAFF. CDR3 nucleotide sequence: TGTGCCAGCAGCCAAGTCGGGGGATTCACTGAAGCTTTCTTT.

This clone turned up a few times. The J gene is TRBJ2-5, the V gene TRBV9, with 8 nucleotides matching TRBD2. Trimming at V came to 0 bases and at J to 4 bases, leaving 8 bases not matched to a gene. Germline V gene lookup returns CDR1 SGDLS and CDR2 YYNGEE. The CDR3 has 16 amino acids. The CDR3 loop reads CASSVADGGAAETQYF. DNA of the CDR3: TGTGCCAGCAGCGTAGCTGACGGGGGGGCCGCAGAGACCCAGTACTTC.

The genes are TRBV5-6 and TRBJ2-3; D is perhaps TRBD2 (6 bases). Trimming cost V 7 bases and J 1 base, with 13 bases left between them. The V gene's germline CDR1 is SGHDT and CDR2 YYEEEE. The CDR3 is made up of 14 amino acids. This CDR3 reads CASLAGRRTDTQYF. The CDR3 DNA follows: TGTGCCAGCTTGGCGGGGCGACGCACAGATACGCAGTATTTT.

The rearrangement uses TRBV19 and TRBJ2-1; the D is unclear. The CDR3 consists of 12 residues. V was trimmed by 4 bases and J by 4 bases, leaving 5 bases between them. The germline gives CDR1 LNHDA, CDR2 SQIVND (reference sequence). The CDR3 sequence is CASSTRYNEQFF. The CDR3 bases are TGTGCCAGTAGTACCCGATACAATGAGCAGTTCTTC.

This clone was observed a handful of times. V usage is TRBV6-1 and J usage is TRBJ1-5; the D gene is possibly TRBD1 (5 bases). V lost 1 base, J lost 4 bases, and 11 bases lay in between. The CDR3 runs to 15 residues. Germline loops: CDR1 MNHNS, CDR2 SASEGT. The CDR3 region has the DNA TGTGCCAGCAGTGAAGTGGCAGGGTCAAATCAGCCCCAGCATTTT. Translation: CASSEVAGSNQPQHF.

The gene calls are TRBV18 and TRBJ2-7; 7 bases line up with TRBD2. The junction had 5 bases not matched to a gene; V was cut back by 1 base and J by 2 bases. CDR1 is KGHSH, CDR2 LQKENI, per germline. This CDR3 is 15 amino acids long. The CDR3 region is CASSPRREAAYEQYF. The CDR3 DNA sequence: TGTGCCAGCTCACCACGTCGGGAGGCCGCCTACGAGCAGTACTTC.

The chain is built from TRBV2 and TRBJ1-1; D is perhaps TRBD1 (6 bases). CDR1 and CDR2 from the germline V gene are SNHLY and FYNNEI. The CDR3 loop spans 13 amino acids. V was cut by 4 bases and J by 8 bases, with 14 bases left in between. The CDR3 DNA sequence: TGTGCCAGCAGTGGATCACAGGGATGGGAAGCTTTCTTT. Protein sequence: CASSGSQGWEAFF.

Worth noting for this clone: The identical CDR3 is also encoded by other nucleotide sequences in the sample. The CDR3 spells CASSPTGTSPLHF. The CDR3 nucleotides read TGTGCCAGCAGCCCCACAGGGACTTCACCCCTCCACTTT. This rearrangement joins TRBV3-1 (or the pseudogene TRBV3-2) to TRBJ1-6; possible D gene TRBD1, 6 bases. The germline CDR1 and CDR2 sequences are LGHDT and YNNKEL (reference sequence). Trimming pared 4 bases from V and 9 bases from J, leaving 10 bases between. CDR3 length: 13 amino acids.

In its sample, this clone was seen a few times. The chain carries TRBV5-1 and TRBJ1-5, with 10 bases matching TRBD1. CDR3 size: 16 residues. Unmatched junction bases numbered 12, after V lost 4 bases and J lost 8 bases. Per germline, CDR1 SGHRS and CDR2 YFSETQ. In nucleotides, the CDR3 is TGCGCCAGCAGCCTTTCCCGGGACAGGGGTAGGGAGCCCCAGCATTTT. Amino acid sequence: CASSLSRDRGREPQHF.

The chain links TRBV15 to TRBJ2-2; D might be TRBD2 (5 bases). Germline assignment: CDR1 LNHNV and CDR2 YYDKDF (reference sequence). This CDR3 is built from 14 residues. V lost 3 bases, J lost 7 bases, and 12 bases lay in between. The CDR3 here is CATSSRGLVGELFF. CDR3 coding DNA: TGTGCCACCAGCAGTCGGGGTTTGGTCGGGGAGCTGTTTTTT.

V usage is TRBV4-2 and J usage is TRBJ1-1; D is ambiguous. Trimming pared 1 base from V and 2 bases from J, leaving 8 bases between. The CDR3 sequence is 14 residues long. Germline CDR1 reads LGHNA; CDR2 reads YNFKEQ. CDR3 sequence (DNA): TGTGCCAGCAGCCAAGGAACCATTAACACTGAAGCTTTCTTT. This codes for CASSQGTINTEAFF.

This clone occurred a few times. The rearrangement uses TRBV5-1 and TRBJ2-3, with 9 bases matching TRBD1. Germline-derived CDR1 and CDR2 are SGHRS and YFSETQ. The V and J ends lost 4 bases and 5 bases, in that order; junction bases with no gene match: 5. The CDR3 sequence is 14 residues long. CDR3 sequence: CASSPGTGQDTQYF. Here the CDR3 DNA reads TGCGCCAGCAGCCCAGGGACAGGGCAAGATACGCAGTATTTT.

The chain couples TRBV3-1 (or the pseudogene TRBV3-2) to TRBJ2-5; no clear D gene. Deletions cut 0 bases from V and 4 bases from J, with 9 bases between. The CDR3 runs to 14 residues. CDR1 is LGHDT and CDR2 is YNNKEL in the germline V gene (reference sequence). The CDR3 bases are TGTGCCAGCAGCCAAGATGGTATAGTAGAGACCCAGTACTTC. It encodes CASSQDGIVETQYF.

The J gene is TRBJ2-3, the V gene TRBV24-1, with 12 nucleotides matching TRBD2. CDR3 size: 18 residues. The germline V gene encodes CDR1 KGHDR and CDR2 SFDVKD. J lost 6 bases, V lost 4 bases, and 13 bases had no gene match. CDR3 sequence: CATSERLAGAGLGDTQYF. CDR3 nucleotides: TGTGCCACCAGTGAACGACTAGCGGGAGCCGGGCTTGGCGATACGCAGTATTTT.

The rearrangement links TRBV9 to TRBJ2-2; no clear D. Trimming took 3 bases from V and 5 from J, leaving 14 bases between them. This CDR3 comprises 15 residues. Germline lookup yields CDR1 SGDLS and CDR2 YYNGEE. CDR3 sequence: CASSGDMWVTGELFF. CDR3 DNA sequence: TGTGCCAGCAGCGGGGATATGTGGGTGACCGGGGAGCTGTTTTTT.

The V call is TRBV7-8, the J call TRBJ2-1, with 8 positions matching TRBD1. This CDR3 comprises 13 residues. The J segment lost 15 bases and the V segment lost 1 base, leaving 8 bases of the junction unmatched. Germline loops: CDR1 SGHVS, CDR2 FQNEAQ. The CDR3 DNA reads as TGTGCCAGCAGCTTAGAGGTCCAGGGGGCTCGGTTCTTC. Translating gives CASSLEVQGARFF. The full variable domain, its missing parts supplied by reference TRBV7-8 and TRBJ2-1, is GAGVSQSPRYKVAKRGQDVALRCDPISGHVSLFWYQQALGQGPEFLTYFQNEAQLDKSGLPSDRFFAERPEGSVSTLKIQRTQQEDSAVYLCASSLEVQGARFFGPGTRLTVL.

The chain links TRBV6-1 to TRBJ1-5; no clear D. The CDR3 loop spans 17 amino acids. Between the trimmed V and J ends, which lost 2 bases and 3 bases, there was a span of 17 bases. The germline CDR1 and CDR2 sequences are MNHNS and SASEGT. The CDR3 protein is CASSEIGPNNDNQPQHF. The CDR3 DNA reads as TGTGCCAGCAGTGAAATTGGACCGAACAATGACAATCAGCCCCAGCATTTT.

The J gene is TRBJ1-4, the V gene TRBV6-5; TRBD1 matches at 8 bases. CDR1 is MNHEY, CDR2 SVGAGI, per germline. V lost 6 bases, J lost 7 bases, and 7 bases stayed unmatched. CDR3 length equals 14 residues. CDR3 residues: CASRAGTGREKLFF. CDR3 DNA sequence: TGTGCCAGCAGGGCCGGGACAGGCCGTGAAAAACTGTTTTTT.

This chain links TRBV30 with TRBJ1-6, with D uncertain. Trimming cost V 6 bases and J 7 bases, with 19 bases left between them. The CDR3 loop spans 15 amino acids. The germline gives CDR1 GTSNPN, CDR2 SVGIG (reference sequence). As DNA, the CDR3 is TGTGCCTGCCACCCAAGAGGACTTTTGAATTCACCCCTCCACTTT. Translated: CACHPRGLLNSPLHF.

The chain joins TRBV19 to TRBJ2-2; 9 bases match TRBD2. CDR3 size: 16 residues. The V segment lost 1 base and the J segment 4 bases; nucleotides outside the gene matches: 4. CDR1 is LNHDA and CDR2 is SQIVND in the germline V gene (reference sequence). CDR3 loop: CASSIGKREVTGELFF. The DNA for the CDR3 is TGTGCCAGTAGTATAGGGAAGCGGGAGGTCACCGGGGAGCTGTTTTTT.

This sequence joins TRBV3-1 (or the pseudogene TRBV3-2) and TRBJ2-1, with 7 bases matching TRBD2. The V gene end was trimmed by 4 bases and the J gene end by 5 bases; junction bases not matched to a gene: 5. This CDR3 spans 14 amino acids. In germline, CDR1 is LGHDT, CDR2 YNNKEL (reference sequence). In DNA, the CDR3 is TGTGCCAGCAGCCGAGGACTAGGGGACAATGAGCAGTTCTTC. Encoded protein: CASSRGLGDNEQFF.